This T cell receptor (beta chain) was retrieved from a study of blood T cells in healthy people across ages. Study-wide background: The template switching approach captured approximately one barcoded beta molecule for every two T cells.

Germline CDR1 is SGHVS and CDR2 is FNYEAQ. V shed 5 bases and J shed 4 bases, with 8 bases lying between them. This CDR3 contains 13 residues. This clonotype was found many times. For the second PCR, which ran for 7 to 11 cycles, a sample-barcoded 5' primer and a J-beta primer mix were used. Each cDNA molecule was tagged by a template-switch adaptor with 12 random nucleotides. Samples each returned at least 3 million CDR3-containing paired-end reads. TCRdb recomputed calls from the 5' RACE reads with MiXCR, one row per CDR3 protein. This table holds about 930,000 distinct CDR3 sequences, almost 30% found once. These records were also assigned to another study, of T cells of mothers and their children.

The chain uses TRBV7-6 and TRBJ2-2, with D maybe TRBD1 (5 bases). This clonotype originated in a middle-aged woman in good health. The specimen was blood. CDR3 region: CASSDSFTGELFF. CDR3 bases: TGTGCCAGCAGCGACAGTTTCACCGGGGAGCTGTTTTTT.